This T cell receptor (beta chain) is drawn from a study of blood T cell repertoires in COVID-19. Assay: immunoSEQ multiplex PCR; the TCRdb copy retains only in-frame clones and omits some. The table shows almost 350,000 clones, with roughly 89% occurring only once. Followed longitudinally, the Seattle patients had been enrolled during active infection. Germline assignment: CDR1 MNHEY and CDR2 SVGAGI. This CDR3 comprises 13 residues. Material for sequencing was peripheral blood. This rearrangement joins TRBV6-5 to TRBJ1-3; TRBD1 aligns across 10 bases. This clonotype was obtained from a woman between 55 and 75 years old with COVID-19, enrolled during active disease. CDR3: CSGGQGAGNTIYF. DNA for the CDR3: TGTTCCGGTGGACAGGGGGCTGGAAACACCATATATTTT.